This entry is about one T cell receptor (beta chain). The antigen is unknown. The data derive from a study of cytomegalovirus exposure and HLA in healthy donors. Study background: A previous analysis identified around 120 million unique TCR beta sequences derived from 180 million or so T cells. Early release data held 80 million to 100 million unique TCRs from HLA-typed donors. Study-wide results and caveats: In a later analysis, specific HLA alleles were associated with over 15,000 TCR beta sequences at a 0.05 false discovery rate.

Vbeta (60) and Jbeta (13) primers were used in the PCR. Sequencing was performed with immunoSEQ multiplex PCR; in TCRdb, only in-frame clones are kept and a portion is missing. This sample carries approximately 150,000 clones, with about 0.96% going to the ten biggest clones. Donors were nominally healthy when sampled, though unrecorded immune exposures were likely. Sequencing was done on a sample of PBMCs. The receptor's source is a male donor in good health and CMV-seronegative.

For the CDR3, the DNA is TGTGCCAGCTCACCAAACGCAGGGGGCGGATTGAACACTGAAGCTTTCTTT. Protein product: CASSPNAGGGLNTEAFF. This sequence joins TRBV18 and TRBJ1-1, with 8 bases aligning to TRBD1. Germline trimming cut 2 bases from V and 0 bases from J; bases unmatched to any gene: 8. The CDR3 contains 17 residues. Germline V gives CDR1 KGHSH, CDR2 LQKENI.